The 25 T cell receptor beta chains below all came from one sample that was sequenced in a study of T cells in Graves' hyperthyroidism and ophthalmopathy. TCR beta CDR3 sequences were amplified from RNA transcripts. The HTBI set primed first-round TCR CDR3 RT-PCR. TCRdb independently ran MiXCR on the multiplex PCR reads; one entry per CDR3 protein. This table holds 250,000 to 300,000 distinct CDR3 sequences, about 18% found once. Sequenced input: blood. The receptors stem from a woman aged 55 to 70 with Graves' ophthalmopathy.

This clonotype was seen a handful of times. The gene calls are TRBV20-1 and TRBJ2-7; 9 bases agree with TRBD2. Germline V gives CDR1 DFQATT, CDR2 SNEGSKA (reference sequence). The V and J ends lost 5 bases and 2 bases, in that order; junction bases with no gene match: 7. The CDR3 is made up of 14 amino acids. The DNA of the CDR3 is TGCAGTGCTGGGGGCGGGAGGGCACCCTACGAGCAGTACTTC. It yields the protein CSAGGGRAPYEQYF.

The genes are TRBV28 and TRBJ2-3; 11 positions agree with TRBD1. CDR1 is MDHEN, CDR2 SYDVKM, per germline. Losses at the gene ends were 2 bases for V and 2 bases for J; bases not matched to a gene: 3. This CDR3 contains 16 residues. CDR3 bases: TGTGCCAGCAGTTTAGGACAGGGGGCATCCACAGATACGCAGTATTTT. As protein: CASSLGQGASTDTQYF.

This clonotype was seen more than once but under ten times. CDR3 sequence reads: CASSLAQGSTYGYTF. CDR3 sequence (DNA): TGCGCCAGCAGCTTGGCACAGGGGTCGACCTATGGCTACACCTTC. The chain couples TRBV5-1 to TRBJ1-2; 7 bases match TRBD1. Germline assignment: CDR1 SGHRS and CDR2 YFSETQ. The length of the CDR3 is 15 residues. The J segment lost 4 bases and the V segment lost 0 bases, leaving 6 bases of the junction unmatched. The full variable domain, its missing parts supplied by reference TRBV5-1 and TRBJ1-2, is KAGVTQTPRYLIKTRGQQVTLSCSPISGHRSVSWYQQTPGQGLQFLFEYFSETQRNKGNFPGRFSGRQFSNSRSEMNVSTLELGDSALYLCASSLAQGSTYGYTFGSGTRLTVV.

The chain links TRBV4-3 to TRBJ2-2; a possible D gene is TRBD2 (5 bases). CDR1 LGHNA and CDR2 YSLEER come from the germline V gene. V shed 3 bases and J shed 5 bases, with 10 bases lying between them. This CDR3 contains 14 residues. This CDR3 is CASSHKLETGELFF. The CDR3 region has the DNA TGCGCCAGCAGCCACAAACTAGAAACCGGGGAGCTGTTTTTT.

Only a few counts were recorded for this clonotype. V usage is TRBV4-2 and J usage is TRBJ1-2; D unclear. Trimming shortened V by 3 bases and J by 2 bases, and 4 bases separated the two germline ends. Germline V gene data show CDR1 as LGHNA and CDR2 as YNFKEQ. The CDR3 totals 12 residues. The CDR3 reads CASSQANYGYTF. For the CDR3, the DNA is TGTGCCAGCAGCCAGGCCAACTATGGCTACACCTTC.

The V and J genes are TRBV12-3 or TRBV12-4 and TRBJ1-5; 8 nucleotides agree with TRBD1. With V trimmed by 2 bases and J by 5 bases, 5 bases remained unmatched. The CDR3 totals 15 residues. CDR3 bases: TGTGCCAGCAGTTTAAGTCCAGGGGGCGATCAGCCCCAGCATTTT. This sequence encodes CASSLSPGGDQPQHF.

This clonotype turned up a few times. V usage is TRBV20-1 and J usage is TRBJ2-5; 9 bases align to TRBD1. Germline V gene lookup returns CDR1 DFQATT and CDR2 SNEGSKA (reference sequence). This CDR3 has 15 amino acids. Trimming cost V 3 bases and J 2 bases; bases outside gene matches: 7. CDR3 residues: CSASPDRGPQETQYF. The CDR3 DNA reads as TGCAGTGCTAGCCCGGACAGGGGCCCACAAGAGACCCAGTACTTC.

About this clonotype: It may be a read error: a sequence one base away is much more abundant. The CDR3 region has the DNA TGTGCGTCCGGGAGTAGCCGGGGAACAGATACGCAGTATTTT. Its translation is CASGSSRGTDTQYF. The chain employs TRBV2 and TRBJ2-3; TRBD2 might be the D (6 bases). Germline V gene lookup returns CDR1 SNHLY and CDR2 FYNNEI. The CDR3 has 14 residues.

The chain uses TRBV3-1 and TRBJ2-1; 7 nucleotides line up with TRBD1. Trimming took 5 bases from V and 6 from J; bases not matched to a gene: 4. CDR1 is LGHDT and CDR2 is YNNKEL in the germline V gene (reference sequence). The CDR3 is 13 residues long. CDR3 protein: CASSRSGGNEQFF. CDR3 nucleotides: TGTGCCAGCAGCAGGTCAGGGGGCAATGAGCAGTTCTTC.

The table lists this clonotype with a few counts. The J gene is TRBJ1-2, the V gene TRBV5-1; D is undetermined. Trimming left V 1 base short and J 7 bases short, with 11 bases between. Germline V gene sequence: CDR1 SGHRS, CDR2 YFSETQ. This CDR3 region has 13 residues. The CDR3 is CASSLTGSGGYTF. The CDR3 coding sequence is TGCGCCAGCAGCTTGACGGGTTCAGGTGGCTACACCTTC.

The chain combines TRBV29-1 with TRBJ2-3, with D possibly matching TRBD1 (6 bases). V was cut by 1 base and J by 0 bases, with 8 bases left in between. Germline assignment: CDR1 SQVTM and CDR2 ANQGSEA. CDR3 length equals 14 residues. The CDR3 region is CSVEGTASTDTQYF. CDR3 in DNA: TGCAGCGTTGAAGGGACAGCGAGCACAGATACGCAGTATTTT.

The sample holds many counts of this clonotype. CDR3 region: CASTRPAAGGEKLFF. The CDR3 DNA reads TGTGCCAGCACCCGACCGGCGGCAGGTGGTGAAAAACTGTTTTTT. The chain recombines TRBV28 with TRBJ1-4; D is ambiguous. CDR1 MDHEN and CDR2 SYDVKM come from the germline V gene. The CDR3 is made up of 15 amino acids. The V gene lost 7 bases and the J gene lost 7 bases, with 19 bases spanning the gap.

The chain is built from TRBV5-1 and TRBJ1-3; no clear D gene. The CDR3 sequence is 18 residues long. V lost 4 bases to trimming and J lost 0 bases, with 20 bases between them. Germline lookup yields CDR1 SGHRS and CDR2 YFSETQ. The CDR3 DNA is TGCGCCAGCAGCACCGGGCTCTTCGAATTACCCTCTGGAAACACCATATATTTT. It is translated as CASSTGLFELPSGNTIYF.

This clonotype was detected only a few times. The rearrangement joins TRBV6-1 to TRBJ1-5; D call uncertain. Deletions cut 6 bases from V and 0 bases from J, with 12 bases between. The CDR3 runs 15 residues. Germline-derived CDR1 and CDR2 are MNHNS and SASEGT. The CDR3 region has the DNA TGTGCCAGCAGGTCGGCCGATTATAGCAATCAGCCCCAGCATTTT. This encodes CASRSADYSNQPQHF.

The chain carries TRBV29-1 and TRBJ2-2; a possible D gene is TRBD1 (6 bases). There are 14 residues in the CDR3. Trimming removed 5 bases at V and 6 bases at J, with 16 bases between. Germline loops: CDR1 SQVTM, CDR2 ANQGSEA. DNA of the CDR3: TGCAGCGTTTTTGTGACAGGTCGGGCCGGGGAGCTGTTTTTT. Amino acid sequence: CSVFVTGRAGELFF.

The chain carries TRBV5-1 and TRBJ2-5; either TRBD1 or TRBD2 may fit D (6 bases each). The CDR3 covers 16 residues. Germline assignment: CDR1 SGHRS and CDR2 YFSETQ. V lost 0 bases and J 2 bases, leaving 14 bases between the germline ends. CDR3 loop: CASSLEGGRRQETQYF. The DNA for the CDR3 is TGCGCCAGCAGCTTGGAGGGGGGCAGGAGGCAAGAGACCCAGTACTTC.

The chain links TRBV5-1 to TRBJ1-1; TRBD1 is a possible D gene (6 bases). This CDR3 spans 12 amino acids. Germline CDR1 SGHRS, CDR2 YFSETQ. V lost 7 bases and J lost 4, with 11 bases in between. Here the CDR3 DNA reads TGCGCCAGCGGCCAAGGGGGCACTGAAGCTTTCTTT. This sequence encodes CASGQGGTEAFF.

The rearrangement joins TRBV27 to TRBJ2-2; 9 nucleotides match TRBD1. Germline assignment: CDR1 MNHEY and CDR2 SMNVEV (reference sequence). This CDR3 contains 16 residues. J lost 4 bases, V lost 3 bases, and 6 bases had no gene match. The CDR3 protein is CASSFRDRAGTGELFF. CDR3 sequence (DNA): TGTGCCAGCAGTTTCCGGGACAGGGCTGGCACCGGGGAGCTGTTTTTT.

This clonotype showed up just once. The CDR3 DNA reads as TGTGCCAGCAGTGGATCGACTAGCGGGAATTCCTACGAGCAGTACTTC. It codes for CASSGSTSGNSYEQYF. This chain uses TRBV2 with TRBJ2-7; 11 nucleotides agree with TRBD2. Germline V gene sequence: CDR1 SNHLY, CDR2 FYNNEI. The CDR3 is 16 amino acids. V shed 4 bases and J 1 base; nucleotides not matched to a gene: 6.

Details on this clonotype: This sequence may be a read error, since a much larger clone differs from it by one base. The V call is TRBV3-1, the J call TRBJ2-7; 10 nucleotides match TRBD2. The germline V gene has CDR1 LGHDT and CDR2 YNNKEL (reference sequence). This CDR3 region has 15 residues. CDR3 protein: CTSSQSLAGDGEQYF. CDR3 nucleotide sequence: TGTACCAGCAGCCAGTCCCTAGCGGGAGATGGGGAGCAGTACTTC.

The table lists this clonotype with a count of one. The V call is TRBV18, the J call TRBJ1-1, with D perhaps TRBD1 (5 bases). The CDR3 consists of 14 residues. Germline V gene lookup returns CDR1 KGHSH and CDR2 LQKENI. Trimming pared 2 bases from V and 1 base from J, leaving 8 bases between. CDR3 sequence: CASSPSQGNTEAFF. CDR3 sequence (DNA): TGTGCCAGCTCACCAAGCCAGGGGAACACTGAAGCTTTCTTT.

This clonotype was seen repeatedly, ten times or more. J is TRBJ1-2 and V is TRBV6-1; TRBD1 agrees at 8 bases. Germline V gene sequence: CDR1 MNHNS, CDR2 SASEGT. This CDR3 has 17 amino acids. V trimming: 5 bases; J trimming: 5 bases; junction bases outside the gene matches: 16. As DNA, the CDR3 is TGTGCCAGCAGTTATCGGATGTTCCAGGGGGCGGGTTATGGCTACACCTTC. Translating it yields CASSYRMFQGAGYGYTF.

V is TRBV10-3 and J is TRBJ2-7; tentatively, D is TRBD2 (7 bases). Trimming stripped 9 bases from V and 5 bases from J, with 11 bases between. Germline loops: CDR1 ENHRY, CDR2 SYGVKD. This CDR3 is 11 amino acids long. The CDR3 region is CAIRGANEQYF. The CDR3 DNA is TGTGCCATACGGGGGGCCAACGAGCAGTACTTC.

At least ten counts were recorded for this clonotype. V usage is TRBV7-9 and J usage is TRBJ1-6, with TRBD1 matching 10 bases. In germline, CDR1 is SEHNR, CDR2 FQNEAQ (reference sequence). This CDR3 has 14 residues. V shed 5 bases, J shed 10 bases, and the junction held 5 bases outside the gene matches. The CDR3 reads CASSTDRGGSPLHF. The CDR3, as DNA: TGTGCCAGCAGCACGGACAGGGGGGGATCACCCCTCCACTTT.

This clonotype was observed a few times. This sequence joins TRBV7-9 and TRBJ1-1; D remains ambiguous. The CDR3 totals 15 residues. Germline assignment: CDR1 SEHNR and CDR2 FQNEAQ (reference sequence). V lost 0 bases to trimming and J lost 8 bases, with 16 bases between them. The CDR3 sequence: CASSLASYPSVEAFF. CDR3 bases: TGTGCCAGCAGCTTAGCATCTTACCCTAGCGTGGAAGCTTTCTTT.